The 21 T cell receptor beta chains reported below all come from one sample, sequenced in a study of regulatory T cells in long-lasting Graves disease. This sample's time point: newly diagnosed GD, antithyroid drugs for less than 3 months. From RNA extracted from PBMCs, the TCR library was made. Building of the TCR beta libraries involved iRepertoire HTBI primers and Arm-PCR of CDR3 regions. MiXCR, applied by TCRdb to the multiplex PCR reads, yields one record per CDR3 protein. This sample has a few hundred thousand distinct CDR3 sequences, with 16% found just once. These data also featured in a second study, about T cells in Graves' hyperthyroidism and ophthalmopathy.

The input for sequencing was peripheral blood mononuclear cells (PBMCs), taken at new diagnosis, from a patient treated with antithyroid drugs. The source is a man aged 35 to 55 with Graves disease.

This clonotype has more than one count but fewer than ten. CDR3: CSALKFQETQYF. Written as DNA, the CDR3 is TGCAGTGCACTCAAGTTTCAAGAGACCCAGTACTTC. J is TRBJ2-5 and V is TRBV20-1; D uncertain. Germline CDR1 reads DFQATT; CDR2 reads SNEGSKA (reference sequence). V was shortened by 6 bases and J by 2 bases, with 10 bases between the two germline ends. The CDR3 loop spans 12 amino acids.

The CDR3: CASSLGYRAHEQFF. CDR3 sequence (DNA): TGTGCCAGCAGCTTAGGGTACAGGGCCCATGAGCAGTTCTTC. This chain connects TRBV7-9 to TRBJ2-1; TRBD1 might be the D (6 bases). V was trimmed by 1 base and J by 8 bases, leaving 12 bases between them. CDR1 SEHNR and CDR2 FQNEAQ come from the germline V gene (reference sequence). This CDR3 is 14 amino acids long.

The chain couples TRBV28 to TRBJ2-7, with 8 bases matching TRBD1. V lost 10 bases, J lost 3 bases, and 11 bases stayed unmatched. CDR1 and CDR2 from the germline V gene are MDHEN and SYDVKM. The CDR3 totals 14 residues. Written as DNA, the CDR3 is TGTGCCATTACACCGGGACAGGCCCTCTACGAGCAGTACTTC. This encodes CAITPGQALYEQYF.

This clonotype was recorded many times. The chain recombines TRBV7-2 with TRBJ1-5; weak D call: TRBD1 (5 bases). V was pared by 1 base and J by 7 bases, with 8 bases between. CDR3 length: 13 amino acids. Per the germline V gene, CDR1 is SGHTA and CDR2 is FQGNSA. DNA of the CDR3: TGTGCCAGCAGCTTAGATTGGGGCCAGCCCCAGCATTTT. Encoded protein: CASSLDWGQPQHF.

This clonotype was observed many times. The gene calls are TRBV20-1 and TRBJ2-5; D is possibly TRBD1 or TRBD2 (5 bases each). The CDR3 loop spans 12 amino acids. V lost 5 bases and J 5 bases, leaving 12 bases between the germline ends. Germline CDR1 reads DFQATT; CDR2 reads SNEGSKA (reference sequence). The CDR3 nucleotides read TGCAGTGCTGGGACGCTGGGGGAGACCCAGTACTTC. As protein: CSAGTLGETQYF.

This clonotype has only a few counts. The chain carries TRBV9 and TRBJ1-6, with D unclear. The V end was cut by 2 bases, the J end by 0 bases, with 9 bases between. The CDR3 is 16 amino acids. Germline CDR1 reads SGDLS; CDR2 reads YYNGEE. In nucleotides, the CDR3 is TGTGCCAGCAGCGTTTTTTCCAGCTCCTATAATTCACCCCTCCACTTT. As protein: CASSVFSSSYNSPLHF. The full variable domain, its missing parts supplied by reference TRBV9 and TRBJ1-6, is DSGVTQTPKHLITATGQRVTLRCSPRSGDLSVYWYQQSLDQGLQFLIQYYNGEERAKGNILERFSAQQFPDLHSELNLSSLELGDSALYFCASSVFSSSYNSPLHFGNGTRLTVT.

The CDR3 DNA sequence: TGTGCCAGCAGCCCCCTCTCACGGACAGCACTCCAAGAGACCCAGTACTTC. Its protein product is CASSPLSRTALQETQYF. This chain connects TRBV5-4 to TRBJ2-5; D is possibly TRBD1 (6 bases). Per germline, CDR1 SGHNT and CDR2 YYREEE (reference sequence). Trimming removed 4 bases from V and 1 base from J, with 20 bases in between. CDR3 length: 17 residues.

This clonotype turned up a few times. A much more abundant neighbour one base away suggests this may be a read error. The rearrangement links TRBV5-1 to TRBJ2-3, with 9 bases aligning to TRBD1. The CDR3 consists of 12 residues. Looked up from germline, CDR1 is SGHRS and CDR2 is YFSETQ. CDR3 DNA: TGCGCCCGCAGCGGGACAGGGAGTACGCAGTATTTT. It is translated as CARSGTGSTQYF.

This clonotype was counted at least ten times. The rearrangement joins TRBV6-1 to TRBJ1-2; TRBD1 might be the D (5 bases). Germline V gene data show CDR1 as MNHNS and CDR2 as SASEGT. The V end lost 4 bases, the J end lost 5 bases, and 8 bases lay between the germline ends. CDR3 length: 12 residues. CDR3 in DNA: TGTGCCAGCAGTGGACAGCGTTATGGCTACACCTTC. Translated, it gives CASSGQRYGYTF.

This clonotype occurred many times. The chain combines TRBV20-1 with TRBJ2-3, with 10 bases aligning to TRBD2. The germline V gene has CDR1 DFQATT and CDR2 SNEGSKA (reference sequence). V lost 6 bases, J lost 4 bases, and 10 bases stayed unmatched. The CDR3 contains 15 residues. CDR3 sequence: CSAGSSGGLSDTQYF. The CDR3 DNA follows: TGCAGTGCAGGCAGTAGCGGGGGGCTCTCAGATACGCAGTATTTT.

A remark on this clonotype: This may be a read error, as it is one base from a much larger clone. The chain uses TRBV19 and TRBJ1-4; no reliable D call. V lost 5 bases, J lost 1 base, and 8 bases lay in between. CDR1 is LNHDA, CDR2 SQIVND, per germline (reference sequence). This CDR3 spans 14 amino acids. The CDR3 bases are TGTGCCAGTAGTCCACAGTTAACTAATGAAAAACTGTTTTTT. Translated: CASSPQLTNEKLFF.

The genes are TRBV30 and TRBJ2-5; 10 positions match TRBD2. Germline V gene data show CDR1 as GTSNPN and CDR2 as SVGIG (reference sequence). With V trimmed by 5 bases and J by 4 bases, 4 bases remained unmatched. The CDR3 spans 13 residues. The CDR3 coding sequence is TGTGCCTGGGATTTAGCGGGGGGAGAGACCCAGTACTTC. It specifies CAWDLAGGETQYF.

This clonotype was picked up many times. J is TRBJ2-5 and V is TRBV28; D perhaps matches TRBD1 (5 bases). The CDR3 is 15 amino acids. Trimming cost V 4 bases and J 5 bases, with 17 bases left between them. Germline-derived CDR1 and CDR2 are MDHEN and SYDVKM. The CDR3 region has the DNA TGTGCCAGCAGTTCCCCCGAAGGGGTTGCCGAGACCCAGTACTTC. This codes for CASSSPEGVAETQYF.

CDR3 protein: CASTQGLAGTDTQYF. The DNA for the CDR3 is TGTGCCAGCACCCAGGGACTAGCGGGCACAGATACGCAGTATTTT. This chain connects TRBV6-1 to TRBJ2-3; 11 bases are a match to TRBD2. The junction had 4 bases not matched to a gene; V was cut back by 7 bases and J by 1 base. From germline, CDR1 is MNHNS and CDR2 SASEGT. There are 15 residues in the CDR3.

This clonotype was observed many times. The chain combines TRBV20-1 with TRBJ2-5; D gene uncertain. This CDR3 region has 13 residues. Trimming took off 3 bases at V and 1 base at J, with 9 bases between the two ends. Germline lookup yields CDR1 DFQATT and CDR2 SNEGSKA (reference sequence). CDR3 DNA sequence: TGCAGTGCTAGTTCTCACAGCCAAGAGACCCAGTACTTC. This codes for CSASSHSQETQYF.

This clonotype was detected a few times. This chain uses TRBV4-3 with TRBJ2-7; 9 bases agree with TRBD1. The CDR3 is made up of 20 amino acids. J lost 3 bases, V lost 2 bases, and 20 bases had no gene match. Germline CDR1 LGHNA, CDR2 YSLEER. This chain's CDR3 is CASSQQRGQGETLPLYEQYF. DNA of the CDR3: TGCGCCAGCAGCCAACAACGGGGACAGGGAGAGACGCTCCCACTCTACGAGCAGTACTTC.

On this clonotype itself: A read error is possible here, since a much larger clone lies one base away. The V and J genes are TRBV28 and TRBJ2-3, with 11 bases identical to TRBD2. Looked up from germline, CDR1 is MDHEN and CDR2 is SYDVKM. This CDR3 region has 22 residues. With V trimmed by 4 bases and J by 0 bases, 21 bases remained unmatched. CDR3 in DNA: TGTGCCAGCAGTTCCTACCCCCCGGGACAATCTAGCGGGGGGACTAGCACAGATACGCAGTATTTT. Translated: CASSSYPPGQSSGGTSTDTQYF.

This clonotype was seen ten or more times. The chain carries TRBV7-2 and TRBJ2-7; D gene ambiguous. The CDR3 totals 15 residues. The germline V gene has CDR1 SGHTA and CDR2 FQGNSA. With 5 bases removed from V and 3 bases from J, the gap between germline ends came to 17 bases. The DNA of the CDR3 is TGTGCCAGCAGCCTAAAGGAGACGATGGGCTACGAGCAGTACTTC. Protein: CASSLKETMGYEQYF. Full variable domain (outside the CDR3, taken from reference TRBV7-2 and TRBJ2-7): GAGVSQSPSNKVTEKGKDVELRCDPISGHTALYWYRQSLGQGLEFLIYFQGNSAPDKSGLPSDRFSAERTGGSVSTLTIQRTQQEDSAVYLCASSLKETMGYEQYFGPGTRLTVT.

This clonotype was detected a few times. This rearrangement joins TRBV20-1 to TRBJ2-5, with TRBD1 matching 8 bases. V dropped 2 bases and J dropped 5; count of bases not matched to a gene: 7. Germline V gene data show CDR1 as DFQATT and CDR2 as SNEGSKA (reference sequence). The length of the CDR3 is 14 residues. The DNA of the CDR3 is TGCAGTGCTAGAAATGACAGGGGCGCGGAGACCCAGTACTTC. It specifies CSARNDRGAETQYF.

This clonotype was seen at least ten times. The CDR3 loop reads CASTRTVNSPLHF. DNA for the CDR3: TGTGCCAGCACCCGGACAGTTAATTCACCCCTCCACTTT. This chain uses TRBV6-2 or TRBV6-3 with TRBJ1-6, with D tentatively TRBD1 (6 bases). This CDR3 contains 13 residues. The V gene lost 7 bases and the J gene lost 6 bases, with 10 bases spanning the gap. In germline, CDR1 is MNHEY, CDR2 SVGEGT.

This chain connects TRBV5-4 to TRBJ2-7; 13 bases are shared with TRBD2. Germline loops: CDR1 SGHNT, CDR2 YYREEE (reference sequence). There are 15 residues in the CDR3. V trimming: 4 bases; J trimming: 4 bases; junction bases outside the gene matches: 5. CDR3 loop: CASSTGTSGVYEQYF. As DNA, the CDR3 is TGTGCCAGCAGCACCGGGACTAGCGGGGTATACGAGCAGTACTTC.